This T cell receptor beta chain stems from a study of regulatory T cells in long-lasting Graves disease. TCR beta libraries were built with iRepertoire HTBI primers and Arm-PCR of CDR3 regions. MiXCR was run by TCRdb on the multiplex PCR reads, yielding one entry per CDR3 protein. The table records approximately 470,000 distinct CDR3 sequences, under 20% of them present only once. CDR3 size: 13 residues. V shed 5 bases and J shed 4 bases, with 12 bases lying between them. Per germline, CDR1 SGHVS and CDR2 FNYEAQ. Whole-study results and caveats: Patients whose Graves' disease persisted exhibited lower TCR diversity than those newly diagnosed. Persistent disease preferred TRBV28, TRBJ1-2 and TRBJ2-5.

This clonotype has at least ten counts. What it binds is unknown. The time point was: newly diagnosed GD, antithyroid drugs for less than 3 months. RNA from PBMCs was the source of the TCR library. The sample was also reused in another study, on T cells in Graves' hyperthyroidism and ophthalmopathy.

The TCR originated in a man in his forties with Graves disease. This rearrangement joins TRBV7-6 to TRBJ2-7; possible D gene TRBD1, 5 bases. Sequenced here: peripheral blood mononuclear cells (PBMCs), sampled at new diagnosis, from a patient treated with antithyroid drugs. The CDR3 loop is CASSPQDIYEQYF. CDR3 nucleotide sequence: TGTGCCAGCAGCCCACAGGACATTTACGAGCAGTACTTC. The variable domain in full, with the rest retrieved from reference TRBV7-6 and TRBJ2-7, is GAGVSQSPRYKVTKRGQDVALRCDPISGHVSLYWYRQALGQGPEFLTYFNYEAQQDKSGLPNDRFSAERPEGSISTLTIQRTEQRDSAMYRCASSPQDIYEQYFGPGTRLTVT.